This entry describes one T cell receptor beta chain. The data were taken from a study of stem cell transplantation in POMP-related autoinflammatory disease. Study context: Before transplant: CD4+ naive skewing, low CD8+ proportions, reduced cytokine secretion.

Method: immunoSEQ multiplex PCR; TCRdb's copy keeps in-frame clones and lacks some. The repertoire holds tens of thousands of clones, with roughly 90% as singletons. PRAID combined immunodeficiency and autoinflammation. V shed 1 base, J shed 6 bases, and the junction held 2 bases outside the gene matches. CDR3 size: 13 residues. Germline CDR1 and CDR2: SGHNT and YYREEE (reference sequence). The TCR sequence derives from a human patient with POMP-related autoinflammation and immune dysregulation (PRAID). Part of the T cell pool may stem from the graft donor. The chain employs TRBV5-4 and TRBJ1-2; 8 nucleotides align to TRBD1. This material consisted of CD4+ T cells from PBMCs, taken after stem cell transplantation. DNA of the CDR3: TGTGCCAGCAGCTTGACAGGGGGGGATGGCTACACCTTC. It encodes CASSLTGGDGYTF.